A selection of T cell receptor beta chains follows, all from one sample in a study of identical twins. Each CDR3 protein is one row after TCRdb ran MiXCR on the 5' RACE reads. The sample records 690,000 or so distinct CDR3 sequences, around 8.6% being singletons. The same sample was also used in a study of yellow fever vaccine responses in identical twins.

Sequenced input: PBMCs. These receptors were obtained from a young woman in good health. Each CDR3 is given without its conserved first and last residue. Each record gives: V gene, clone size, CDR3 protein. Clone size is stated in some rows and not others, as once, few, many or a class when expanded.

V: TRBV18
size: NA
CDR3: ASSPSAGTYNEQF

V: TRBV5-1
size: many
CDR3: ASSFGLASDTQY

V: TRBV21-1
size: few
CDR3: ASSKVERGGRRDTQY

V: TRBV20-1
size: many
CDR3: SAREDWPGEEKLF

V: TRBV9
size: few
CDR3: ASSVDTGTSGTYYNEQF

V: TRBV20-1
size: NA
CDR3: SAGGLGAETQY

V: TRBV30
size: few
CDR3: AWSNPYEQY

V: TRBV11-2
size: NA
CDR3: ASGRFTGELF

V: TRBV2
size: NA
CDR3: ASIRAAVPSYEQY

V: TRBV2
size: few
CDR3: ASLGTDTDTQY

V: TRBV7-2
size: NA
CDR3: ASSTAFTDTQY

V: TRBV7-6
size: few
CDR3: ASSSKLNSPLH

V: TRBV6-2/TRBV6-3
size: few
CDR3: ASTLPGLADTGELF

V: TRBV7-9
size: NA
CDR3: ASSSTAGRSYEQY

V: TRBV7-3
size: NA
CDR3: ASSLNGGLQETQY

V: TRBV24-1
size: few
CDR3: ATSDLQTGSQETQY

V: TRBV20-1
size: many
CDR3: SADRVVRNEQY

V: TRBV7-9
size: many
CDR3: ASRLALAGQTGELF

V: TRBV4-2
size: NA
CDR3: ASSQPSSGNYNEQF

V: TRBV12-3/TRBV12-4
size: few
CDR3: ASSLEAARSYNEQF

V: TRBV21-1
size: NA
CDR3: ASRFENRPHNEQF

V: TRBV20-1
size: few
CDR3: SARDTLTPAREQY

V: TRBV27
size: NA
CDR3: ASSLTWTAQPQH

V: TRBV20-1
size: few
CDR3: SARVLGQTGETQY

V: TRBV18
size: few
CDR3: ASSPPGVYTEAF

V: TRBV28
size: few
CDR3: ASSLNAANYEQY

V: TRBV6-1
size: few
CDR3: ASSQGATGANVLT

V: TRBV7-2
size: NA
CDR3: ASSPYSGQAYEQY

V: TRBV4-3
size: many
CDR3: ASSQELVLAGKETQY

V: TRBV5-6
size: NA
CDR3: ASSQAGARDTQY

V: TRBV15
size: NA
CDR3: ATSPDRGFMDEQF

V: TRBV27
size: few
CDR3: ASSLTLNQPQH

V: TRBV29-1
size: NA
CDR3: SVAPTDTQY

V: TRBV6-1
size: NA
CDR3: ASRATGVKGEETQY

V: TRBV3-1
size: NA
CDR3: ASSAYRVFDEQY

V: TRBV12-5
size: NA
CDR3: ASGPGTSGTRTDTQY

V: TRBV18
size: few
CDR3: ASSLLQGGNSPLH

V: TRBV6-2/TRBV6-3
size: NA
CDR3: ASSYEKVTEAF

V: TRBV4-2
size: NA
CDR3: ASSQDRQPDNEQF

V: TRBV5-8
size: NA
CDR3: ASSLGSRPTGTDTQY

V: TRBV4-1
size: NA
CDR3: ASSYRQGDQPQH

V: TRBV11-2
size: NA
CDR3: ASSPGIVETQY

V: TRBV7-2
size: NA
CDR3: ASSYRAPYQETQY

V: TRBV11-2
size: NA
CDR3: ASSRLAGTNEQF

V: TRBV29-1
size: few
CDR3: SVEQGVDEKLF

V: TRBV4-3
size: NA
CDR3: ASSQAVDGANVLT

V: TRBV21-1
size: few
CDR3: ASTSIPGTYTYGQY

V: TRBV12-3/TRBV12-4
size: many
CDR3: ASRRDYEQY

V: TRBV6-2/TRBV6-3
size: few
CDR3: ASSAAPAGGYNEQF